Included here is one T cell receptor (beta chain) sequence, with context. The table came from immunoSEQ multiplex PCR; TCRdb's copy has only in-frame clones and leaves some out. The data contain 170,000 or so clones, roughly 86% of them singletons. The entry originates in a study of blood T cell repertoires in COVID-19. Trimming shortened V by 0 bases and J by 6 bases, and 18 bases separated the two germline ends. Germline V gene lookup returns CDR1 MGHRA and CDR2 YSYEKL. The CDR3 runs to 16 residues. The sequence was obtained from a man aged 50 or older with active or convalescent COVID-19. The sequenced material came from peripheral blood. The genes are TRBV4-1 and TRBJ2-7; D is possibly TRBD2 (6 bases). The CDR3 spells CASSQDRSGRLSEQYF. The DNA of the CDR3 is TGCGCCAGCAGCCAAGATCGGTCGGGGAGGCTCTCCGAGCAGTACTTC.